This T cell receptor beta chain came from a study of technical replicates of blood from several donors. Profiling relied on immunoSEQ multiplex PCR, and the TCRdb table lists in-frame clones only, not all of them. The table has about 80,000 clones, 90% to 95% seen once. V lost 2 bases and J lost 3; bases outside the gene matches: 12. Germline CDR1 and CDR2: SGHTA and FQGNSA. The CDR3 covers 18 residues. The rearrangement uses TRBV7-2 and TRBJ2-7; TRBD2 matches 11 bases. The source of this sequence is a human donor in good health. What was sequenced was T cells isolated from PBMCs. Here the CDR3 reads CASSLPLTSGRNFYEQYF. The CDR3 nucleotides are TGTGCCAGCAGCTTACCATTAACTAGCGGGAGAAATTTCTACGAGCAGTACTTC.